A few counts support the clone carrying this TCR beta chain. These data are taken from a study of blood T cell repertoires in COVID-19. Participants came from around 25 US areas, aged roughly 18 to 95 years. TCRdb's copy holds only in-frame clones and misses some; the assay was immunoSEQ multiplex PCR. The sample records approximately 290,000 clones, 75% to 90% being singletons. This clonotype originated in a woman aged 25 to 39 who had recovered from COVID-19. Sequenced sample: PBMCs or T cells enriched from blood (not recorded which).

The CDR3 bases are TGTGCCAGCAGCTCCACAGGGTTGGCCTACGAGCAGTACTTC. Translating it yields CASSSTGLAYEQYF. The chain is built from TRBV7-9 and TRBJ2-7, with D perhaps TRBD1 (6 bases). The germline gives CDR1 SEHNR, CDR2 FQNEAQ (reference sequence). The V end was cut by 4 bases, the J end by 2 bases, with 12 bases between. This CDR3 has 14 residues.